The 24 T cell receptor beta chains in this list originate from one sample, sequenced in a study of response to subunit inactivated influenza vaccine. One entry per CDR3 protein, called by TCRdb with MiXCR from the RT-PCR reads. The table includes 500,000 to 600,000 distinct CDR3 sequences, roughly 8.2% detected once. The material sequenced was PBMCs from blood, taken 23 to 25 months after vaccination. Receptor source: a man in his fifties or sixties who received an inactivated influenza vaccine.

V usage is TRBV7-6 and J usage is TRBJ2-1; D may match TRBD1 or TRBD2 (5 bases each). Germline V gene lookup returns CDR1 SGHVS and CDR2 FNYEAQ. V was cut by 5 bases and J by 8 bases, with 19 bases left in between. The CDR3 has 15 amino acids. The CDR3 is CASSRTGKRGDEQFF. The CDR3 nucleotides read TGTGCCAGCAGCCGTACGGGAAAAAGGGGAGATGAGCAGTTCTTC.

The table lists this clonotype with a few counts. Germline is not matched at one junction end, which may reflect a read error. The rearrangement joins TRBV15 to TRBJ2-5, with TRBD2 matching 8 bases. The CDR3 covers 14 residues. The V gene's germline CDR1 is LNHNV and CDR2 YYDKDF (reference sequence). The DNA for the CDR3 is TGTGCCACCAGCAGCCGGGGGGGTGGGGAGACCCAGCACTTC. Its translation is CATSSRGGGETQHF.

This clonotype was counted at least ten times. The J gene is TRBJ2-7, the V gene TRBV12-3 or TRBV12-4; D remains unclear. The V gene lost 1 base and the J gene lost 2 bases, with 9 bases spanning the gap. The CDR3 has 14 residues. For the CDR3, the DNA is TGTGCCAGCAGTTTAGGTTTCGGTCCCTACGAGCAGTACTTC. Amino acid sequence: CASSLGFGPYEQYF.

This clonotype has a count of ten or more. V gene TRBV3-1 combines with J gene TRBJ1-1, with unresolved D. Trimming pared 1 base from V and 5 bases from J, leaving 8 bases between. The CDR3 runs to 13 residues. Germline V gives CDR1 LGHDT, CDR2 YNNKEL (reference sequence). The CDR3 DNA follows: TGTGCCAGCAGCCAAGTGGAGAAAACTGAAGCTTTCTTT. Translating it yields CASSQVEKTEAFF.

This clonotype was counted between two and nine times. A read error may account for a junction end that differs from germline. The V and J genes are TRBV10-3 and TRBJ1-5; D remains unclear. CDR3 size: 16 residues. Germline CDR1 is ENHRY and CDR2 is SYGVKD. CDR3 sequence: CAISADPAAGNQPQHF. For the CDR3, the DNA is TGTGCCATAAGTGCGGACCCCGCAGCTGGCAATCAGCCCCAGCATTTT.

This clonotype occurred a few times. The junction departs from germline at one end; a sequencing error may be responsible. The V and J genes are TRBV20-1 and TRBJ1-1, with TRBD1 identical over 8 bases. Germline V gene sequence: CDR1 DFQATT, CDR2 SNEGSKA (reference sequence). CDR3 length: 13 residues. CDR3 residues: CSARGTGGTEAFF. The CDR3, as DNA: TGCAGTGCCAGAGGAACAGGGGGCACTGAAGCTTTCTTT.

This clonotype occurred many times. V gene TRBV10-3 combines with J gene TRBJ2-3; 7 bases line up with TRBD2. This CDR3 has 19 residues. Germline V CDR1 and CDR2: ENHRY, SYGVKD. The ends lost 5 bases at V and 2 bases at J; junction bases unmatched: 19. The CDR3 loop is CAISQPLGGGVEFTDTQYF. Written as DNA, the CDR3 is TGTGCCATCAGTCAACCCCTGGGGGGGGGAGTCGAATTCACAGATACGCAGTATTTT.

The chain is built from TRBV20-1 and TRBJ2-7; D perhaps matches TRBD1 (6 bases). This CDR3 has 18 amino acids. The V end was cut by 4 bases, the J end by 3 bases, with 28 bases between. Germline lookup yields CDR1 DFQATT and CDR2 SNEGSKA (reference sequence). The CDR3: CSATSIQTGHPYVYEQYF. The CDR3 DNA reads TGCAGTGCTACGAGCATCCAGACAGGACACCCGTATGTCTACGAGCAGTACTTC.

Many counts were recorded for this clonotype. The chain recombines TRBV24-1 with TRBJ1-1; tentative D call: TRBD1 (6 bases). V gave up 1 base and J gave up 6 bases, with 8 bases separating them. This CDR3 region has 13 residues. Per the germline V gene, CDR1 is KGHDR and CDR2 is SFDVKD. The CDR3 DNA reads TGTGCCACCAGTGATTTCAGGACAGCTGAAGCTTTCTTT. Its translation is CATSDFRTAEAFF.

This clonotype was recorded many times. The chain employs TRBV29-1 and TRBJ2-4; D gene ambiguous. This CDR3 region has 13 residues. Germline V gives CDR1 SQVTM, CDR2 ANQGSEA. V was pared by 0 bases and J by 9 bases, with 12 bases between. The CDR3 nucleotides are TGCAGCGTTGAAGATGGGGATGGCGGCATTCAGTACTTC. Protein product: CSVEDGDGGIQYF.

There are a few counts of this clonotype. V gene TRBV10-2 combines with J gene TRBJ1-2; 8 nucleotides line up with TRBD1. Looked up from germline, CDR1 is WSHSY and CDR2 is SAAADI. This CDR3 is built from 12 residues. Trimming removed 7 bases from V and 8 bases from J; junction bases left unmatched: 6. The CDR3 reads CASTRQGSGYTF. The CDR3 DNA reads TGCGCCAGCACCCGACAGGGGAGCGGCTACACCTTC.

The sample holds many counts of this clonotype. The V gene is TRBV2, the J gene TRBJ2-7; 7 nucleotides match TRBD1. V trimming: 6 bases; J trimming: 3 bases; junction bases outside the gene matches: 11. CDR1 is SNHLY and CDR2 is FYNNEI in the germline V gene. CDR3 length: 15 residues. CDR3 sequence: CASSLGQAGIYEQYF. The CDR3 DNA follows: TGTGCCAGCAGCCTAGGACAGGCCGGAATCTACGAGCAGTACTTC.

This clonotype came up many times. This chain links TRBV7-2 with TRBJ1-6, with TRBD1 as a possible D gene (6 bases). The CDR3 sequence is 16 residues long. Looked up from germline, CDR1 is SGHTA and CDR2 is FQGNSA. Trimming stripped 1 base from V and 5 bases from J, with 12 bases between. Here the CDR3 DNA reads TGTGCCAGCAGCTTAGTCGGAGGGGGGAATAATTCACCCCTCCACTTT. Protein: CASSLVGGGNNSPLHF. Full variable domain (missing parts from reference TRBV7-2 and TRBJ1-6): GAGVSQSPSNKVTEKGKDVELRCDPISGHTALYWYRQSLGQGLEFLIYFQGNSAPDKSGLPSDRFSAERTGGSVSTLTIQRTQQEDSAVYLCASSLVGGGNNSPLHFGNGTRLTVT.

V gene TRBV29-1 combines with J gene TRBJ2-2; tentative D call: TRBD1 (6 bases). This CDR3 contains 14 residues. Germline V lookup: CDR1 SQVTM, CDR2 ANQGSEA. Trimming took off 6 bases at V and 0 bases at J, with 11 bases between the two ends. In DNA form, the CDR3 reads TGCAGCGTGCAACAGGGTACGAACACCGGGGAGCTGTTTTTT. Translated: CSVQQGTNTGELFF.

This clonotype occurred a few times. J is TRBJ1-1 and V is TRBV6-1; D call uncertain. Trimming removed 6 bases at V and 5 bases at J, with 10 bases between. The germline V gene has CDR1 MNHNS and CDR2 SASEGT. CDR3 size: 12 residues. CDR3 nucleotide sequence: TGTGCCAGCAGGGCCCCCGGAACTGAAGCTTTCTTT. This codes for CASRAPGTEAFF.

The J gene is TRBJ1-4, the V gene TRBV7-6, with 7 positions matching TRBD1. J lost 14 bases, V lost 6 bases, and 12 bases had no gene match. The CDR3 spans 13 residues. Germline V lookup: CDR1 SGHVS, CDR2 FNYEAQ. CDR3 coding DNA: TGTGCCAGCAGTACGGAAGGGGGCGCGGGGCTGTTTTTT. It yields the protein CASSTEGGAGLFF.

This clonotype was seen a handful of times. The chain employs TRBV5-6 and TRBJ2-7; D may be TRBD2 (5 bases). This CDR3 region has 15 residues. Germline CDR1 and CDR2: SGHDT and YYEEEE. The V end was cut by 2 bases, the J end by 4 bases, with 16 bases between. CDR3 DNA: TGTGCCAGCAGCTTCGCGGGTCGGCTGCCGTACGAGCAGTACTTC. Translation gives CASSFAGRLPYEQYF.

This clonotype appeared many times. The chain employs TRBV5-4 and TRBJ2-4, with D tentatively TRBD1 (5 bases). The germline V gene encodes CDR1 SGHNT and CDR2 YYREEE (reference sequence). The CDR3 consists of 16 residues. V lost 3 bases and J lost 0, with 13 bases in between. The CDR3 loop is CASSSYPQGAKNIQYF. CDR3 DNA sequence: TGTGCCAGCAGCTCTTATCCCCAGGGAGCCAAAAACATTCAGTACTTC.

This clonotype was counted only a few times. The rearrangement uses TRBV6-1 and TRBJ1-6; no definite D call. V shed 6 bases and J shed 5 bases, with 14 bases lying between them. The CDR3 totals 15 residues. Germline CDR1 reads MNHNS; CDR2 reads SASEGT. CDR3 amino acids: CASSLTPGDNSPLHF. The CDR3 DNA follows: TGTGCCAGCAGCCTAACTCCGGGCGATAATTCACCCCTCCACTTT.

This clonotype was recorded a few times. The chain is built from TRBV29-1 and TRBJ2-1; 16 nucleotides align to TRBD2. The ends lost 3 bases at V and 4 bases at J; junction bases unmatched: 9. The CDR3 sequence is 18 residues long. The germline gives CDR1 SQVTM, CDR2 ANQGSEA. The CDR3 DNA reads as TGCAGCGTTGAGGGGGTACCGGGACTAGCGGGAGGGTACAATGAGCAGTTCTTC. Amino acid sequence: CSVEGVPGLAGGYNEQFF.

The rearrangement joins TRBV9 to TRBJ2-3; D is perhaps TRBD1 (5 bases). Trimming took off 0 bases at V and 2 bases at J, with 10 bases between the two ends. CDR1 is SGDLS, CDR2 YYNGEE, per germline. The CDR3 covers 15 residues. CDR3 DNA: TGTGCCAGCAGCGTAGCCTGGGGCTTCACAGATACGCAGTATTTT. It encodes CASSVAWGFTDTQYF.

This chain links TRBV20-1 with TRBJ1-1; 8 nucleotides line up with TRBD1. The CDR3 sequence is 14 residues long. Germline V gene lookup returns CDR1 DFQATT and CDR2 SNEGSKA (reference sequence). V trimming: 8 bases; J trimming: 1 base; junction bases outside the gene matches: 9. CDR3 region: CSTGGERRNTEAFF. Written as DNA, the CDR3 is TGCAGTACAGGGGGGGAGCGAAGGAACACTGAAGCTTTCTTT.

This clonotype has ten or more counts. V and J are TRBV4-2 and TRBJ1-6, with a possible D match to TRBD1 (5 bases). The CDR3 has 16 amino acids. V dropped 0 bases and J dropped 9 bases, with 15 bases sitting between them. The germline gives CDR1 LGHNA, CDR2 YNFKEQ. In DNA form, the CDR3 reads TGTGCCAGCAGCCAAGAGTCCGGCAGGGTAGTTTCACCCCTCCACTTT. Protein sequence: CASSQESGRVVSPLHF.

The genes are TRBV7-3 and TRBJ1-2; tentatively, D is TRBD1 (6 bases). The V and J ends lost 5 bases and 2 bases respectively, with 12 bases between them. In germline, CDR1 is SGHTA, CDR2 FQGTGA. This CDR3 has 14 amino acids. The CDR3 coding sequence is TGTGCCAGCAGCCCGGGGGGACACAACTATGGCTACACCTTC. It is translated as CASSPGGHNYGYTF.